The clone carrying this T cell receptor beta chain was recorded once. The data originate from a study of blood T cell repertoires in COVID-19. Here immunoSEQ multiplex PCR was the method, and the copy in TCRdb shows in-frame clones only, minus some. The top ten hold around 15% of the sample, which has fewer than 120,000 clones, 60% to 80% seen once. The receptor's source is a woman aged 80 or older with active or convalescent COVID-19. Sequences were obtained from peripheral blood.

In DNA, the CDR3 is TGTGCCAGCAGCGTAGCCCAGGGAGAGACCCAGTACTTC. This encodes CASSVAQGETQYF. The rearrangement joins TRBV9 to TRBJ2-5; weak D call: TRBD1 (5 bases). This CDR3 region has 13 residues. Per the germline V gene, CDR1 is SGDLS and CDR2 is YYNGEE. The V gene lost 0 bases and the J gene lost 4 bases, with 7 bases spanning the gap.